This T cell receptor beta chain is drawn from a study of T cell responses to AZD1222 COVID-19 vaccine. V was shortened by 1 base and J by 1 base, with 5 bases between the two germline ends. The CDR3 totals 14 residues. Germline CDR1 MNHNS, CDR2 SASEGT. Repertoires were generated with immunoSEQ multiplex PCR, while TCRdb's copy carries only in-frame clones and drops some. The sample consists of about 120,000 clones, about 90% of them appearing once. The chain carries TRBV6-1 and TRBJ1-5, with D hard to call. This receptor was taken from an adult in good health. Sequenced material: peripheral blood, taken on day 0 of AZD1222 vaccination. CDR3 region: CASSEGYSNQPQHF. CDR3 nucleotides: TGTGCCAGCAGTGAAGGGTACAGCAATCAGCCCCAGCATTTT.